The 17 T cell receptor beta chains below were found in one sample sequenced in a study of blood T cells in healthy people across ages. Using a J-beta primer mix together with a sample-barcoded 5' primer, a second PCR was run for roughly 7 to 11 cycles. TCRdb used MiXCR to reprocess the 5' RACE reads, holding one entry per CDR3 protein. Of over a million distinct CDR3 sequences listed, approximately 39% were seen once; the top ten hold 4%. The source material was blood. These receptors were collected from a woman aged 18-35 years in good health.

The V gene is TRBV20-1, the J gene TRBJ2-7; D is possibly TRBD2 (6 bases). CDR1 DFQATT and CDR2 SNEGSKA come from the germline V gene (reference sequence). V was clipped by 4 bases and J by 0 bases, with 13 bases between them. CDR3 length equals 14 residues. The CDR3 bases are TGCAGTGCTATACGGGAGAGGAGCTCCTACGAGCAGTACTTC. Its protein product is CSAIRERSSYEQYF.

Many counts were recorded for this clonotype. The chain recombines TRBV6-6 with TRBJ2-1, with D tentatively TRBD1 or TRBD2 (6 bases each). Germline CDR1 reads MNHNY; CDR2 reads SVGAGI (reference sequence). The germline V and J ends were trimmed by 8 bases and 8 bases, with 19 bases remaining between them. The CDR3 spans 14 residues. DNA for the CDR3: TGTGCCAGCTGCCTGGGGGGCGCGTCTGATGAGCAGTTCTTC. The encoded protein is CASCLGGASDEQFF.

This clonotype has a handful of counts. V and J are TRBV20-1 and TRBJ1-2; unclear D gene. This CDR3 is built from 14 residues. Germline CDR1 and CDR2: DFQATT and SNEGSKA (reference sequence). V shed 4 bases and J shed 0 bases, with 12 bases lying between them. The CDR3 nucleotides are TGCAGTGCTACCTTCCCGGGTGCTAACTATGGCTACACCTTC. Encoded protein: CSATFPGANYGYTF.

There are many counts of this clonotype. The chain is built from TRBV2 and TRBJ2-7; 8 positions agree with TRBD1. CDR1 and CDR2 (germline): SNHLY, FYNNEI. Trimming cost V 6 bases and J 5 bases; bases outside gene matches: 3. This CDR3 comprises 12 residues. This CDR3 reads CASRDRVDEQYF. CDR3 DNA: TGTGCCAGCAGGGACAGGGTGGACGAGCAGTACTTC.

The V gene is TRBV29-1, the J gene TRBJ2-7; 10 bases are shared with TRBD1. CDR3 length: 14 amino acids. J was trimmed by 5 bases and V by 4 bases; bases with no gene match: 8. The germline CDR1 and CDR2 sequences are SQVTM and ANQGSEA. CDR3 sequence reads: CSVGRRQGANEQYF. The CDR3 bases are TGCAGCGTTGGGCGAAGACAGGGGGCTAACGAGCAGTACTTC.

The chain is built from TRBV25-1 and TRBJ2-5; 7 bases are shared with TRBD1. Losses at the gene ends were 2 bases for V and 4 bases for J; bases not matched to a gene: 7. Germline CDR1 MGHDK, CDR2 SYGVNS. The CDR3 has 15 amino acids. CDR3 region: CASSEPGTVLETQYF. The CDR3 coding sequence is TGTGCCAGCAGTGAACCCGGGACAGTCTTAGAGACCCAGTACTTC.

This clonotype showed up just a few times. The CDR3 spells CASSSWGQDYGYTF. CDR3 nucleotides: TGTGCCAGCAGCTCGTGGGGACAGGATTATGGCTACACCTTC. The J gene is TRBJ1-2, the V gene TRBV27, with 8 bases fitting TRBD1. The CDR3 is 14 amino acids. The germline V gene encodes CDR1 MNHEY and CDR2 SMNVEV (reference sequence). The trim removed 6 bases at V and 5 bases at J, leaving 8 bases unmatched.

The chain joins TRBV5-1 to TRBJ2-7, with D uncertain. V lost 0 bases to trimming and J lost 3 bases, with 10 bases between them. The CDR3 runs 14 residues. Germline values: CDR1 SGHRS, CDR2 YFSETQ. The CDR3 DNA is TGCGCCAGCAGCTTGGAGCCTGGGGTCTACGAGCAGTACTTC. Translated, it gives CASSLEPGVYEQYF.

The J gene is TRBJ2-5, the V gene TRBV10-3, with D uncertain. The CDR3 contains 12 residues. Per the germline V gene, CDR1 is ENHRY and CDR2 is SYGVKD. V was shortened by 3 bases and J by 11 bases, with 13 bases between the two germline ends. This CDR3 reads CAISDRSNEQYF. The CDR3 coding sequence is TGTGCCATCAGTGATCGCAGCAATGAGCAGTACTTC.

This clonotype was observed many times. The chain carries TRBV4-1 and TRBJ2-1; tentative D call: TRBD1 (6 bases). V lost 0 bases and J 1 base, leaving 7 bases between the germline ends. The CDR3 extends over 15 amino acids. Germline V CDR1 and CDR2: MGHRA, YSYEKL. The CDR3 reads CASSQEQGSYNEQFF. DNA for the CDR3: TGCGCCAGCAGCCAAGAGCAGGGGTCCTACAATGAGCAGTTCTTC.

As for this clonotype: At one end, the junction sequence differs from germline, possibly due to a read error. The J gene is TRBJ1-2, the V gene TRBV7-9; D remains ambiguous. The CDR3 consists of 13 residues. The germline gives CDR1 SEHNR, CDR2 FQNEAQ (reference sequence). CDR3 coding DNA: TGTGCCAACAGCTTAAGCGCTAACTATGGCTACACCTTC. This sequence encodes CANSLSANYGYTF.

The CDR3 loop is CASSTISGLAGFGEETQYF. For the CDR3, the DNA is TGTGCCAGCAGCACTATCTCCGGACTAGCGGGTTTTGGAGAAGAGACCCAGTACTTC. This chain links TRBV28 with TRBJ2-5; 11 bases fit TRBD2. Germline V gene sequence: CDR1 MDHEN, CDR2 SYDVKM. J was trimmed by 3 bases and V by 6 bases; bases with no gene match: 18. This CDR3 has 19 amino acids.

This clonotype showed up just once. This chain uses TRBV7-2 with TRBJ2-3; D possibly corresponds to TRBD2 (5 bases). Per the germline V gene, CDR1 is SGHTA and CDR2 is FQGNSA. There are 16 residues in the CDR3. V lost 0 bases and J lost 2, with 12 bases in between. The CDR3 spells CASSLARADSTDTQYF. CDR3 DNA: TGTGCCAGCAGCTTAGCGAGGGCAGACTCCACAGATACGCAGTATTTT.

This clonotype showed up just a few times. The CDR3 region has the DNA TGTGCCAGCAGATCTTCAACCGAACTAGCCAAAAACATTCAGTACTTC. It is translated as CASRSSTELAKNIQYF. V usage is TRBV6-6 and J usage is TRBJ2-4; D unclear. V shed 6 bases and J shed 0 bases, with 15 bases lying between them. Germline V lookup: CDR1 MNHNY, CDR2 SVGAGI (reference sequence). This CDR3 has 16 amino acids.

CDR3 DNA sequence: TGTGCCAGCAGTGATTTGGAGGGTAGGACTAGCGGGGAGCAGTACTTC. This codes for CASSDLEGRTSGEQYF. This chain uses TRBV2 with TRBJ2-5, with 12 bases lining up with TRBD2. This CDR3 contains 16 residues. The ends lost 3 bases at V and 11 bases at J; junction bases unmatched: 13. Looked up from germline, CDR1 is SNHLY and CDR2 is FYNNEI. The variable domain in full, completed from reference TRBV2 and TRBJ2-5, reads EPEVTQTPSHQVTQMGQEVILRCVPISNHLYFYWYRQILGQKVEFLVSFYNNEISEKSEIFDDQFSVERPDGSNFTLKIRSTKLEDSAMYFCASSDLEGRTSGEQYFGPGTRLLVL.

About this clonotype: One end of the junction is discordant with germline, which a read error may explain. The chain recombines TRBV7-2 with TRBJ1-2; TRBD1 matches at 7 bases. Per the germline V gene, CDR1 is SGHTA and CDR2 is FQGNSA. The CDR3 sequence is 15 residues long. The CDR3 DNA reads TGCGCCAGCAGCAACAACAGGGGCGGTCCCTATGGCTACACCTTC. This sequence encodes CASSNNRGGPYGYTF. Looking up the rest from reference TRBV7-2 and TRBJ1-2 gives the full variable domain: GAGVSQSPSNKVTEKGKDVELRCDPISGHTALYWYRQSLGQGLEFLIYFQGNSAPDKSGLPSDRFSAERTGGSVSTLTIQRTQQEDSAVYLCASSNNRGGPYGYTFGSGTRLTVV.

This clonotype has more than one count but fewer than ten. Here the CDR3 DNA reads TGCGCCAGCAGCCAAGATTTCCCCGGGATGGGCTACACCTTC. Translating gives CASSQDFPGMGYTF. The rearrangement joins TRBV4-3 to TRBJ1-2; D remains unclear. V lost 0 bases and J lost 8, with 13 bases in between. Germline lookup yields CDR1 LGHNA and CDR2 YSLEER. The CDR3 totals 14 residues.